A selection of T cell receptor beta chains follows, all from one sample in a study of human T cells and chemical hapten exposure. TCRdb fed the RACE reads into MiXCR, producing one record per CDR3 protein. In the table there are some 96,000 distinct CDR3 sequences, 9% to 9.5% of which are singletons. The sample was whole blood, taken in connection with sensitization to the hapten diphenylcyclopropenone (DPC). These receptors all come from a woman aged 40 to 50 with alopecia areata. Some clones in this sample may be carry-over from other donors' samples. Each CDR3 is given with its conserved first and last residue. A D gene is named only where the DNA matches it firmly. Only some rows state a clone size, as once, few, many or a class for expanded clones.

TRBV28	TRBJ1-4	many	.	CASSLGDEKLFF	TGTGCCAGCAGTTTAGGGGATGAAAAACTGTTTTTT
TRBV20-1	TRBJ1-4	.	.	CSARHATNEKLFF	TGCAGTGCAAGACACGCAACTAATGAAAAACTGTTTTTT
TRBV20-1	TRBJ2-1	few	.	CSARARNEQFF	TGCAGTGCTAGAGCCAGGAATGAGCAGTTCTTC
TRBV7-3	TRBJ1-1	many	.	CASSSQGNTEAFF	TGTGCCAGCAGTTCGCAGGGAAACACTGAAGCTTTCTTT
TRBV18	TRBJ1-1	.	.	CASSPGGLNTEAFF	TGTGCCAGCTCACCAGGGGGACTGAACACTGAAGCTTTCTTT
TRBV10-1	TRBJ2-7	.	.	CASSESPLGDYEQYF	TGCGCCAGCAGTGAGTCGCCTTTGGGGGACTACGAGCAGTACTTC
TRBV6-1	TRBJ2-3	many	.	CASSEAFSGTDTQYF	TGTGCCAGCAGTGAAGCTTTTTCCGGGACAGATACGCAGTATTTT
TRBV29-1	TRBJ2-3	many	TRBD1	CSVDWLAETGTDTQYF	TGCAGCGTTGATTGGCTGGCGGAGACAGGGACAGATACGCAGTATTTT
TRBV29-1	TRBJ2-1	many	TRBD2	CSVDRTSGYNEQFF	TGCAGCGTTGACAGGACTAGCGGCTACAATGAGCAGTTCTTC
TRBV28	TRBJ2-7	.	.	CASSSLGWYEQYF	TGTGCCAGCAGTTCTCTAGGGTGGTACGAGCAGTACTTC
TRBV6-5	TRBJ1-6	many	.	CASRGWDNSPLHF	TGTGCCAGCAGGGGGTGGGATAATTCACCCCTCCACTTT
TRBV7-9	TRBJ2-3	.	.	CASSLDQGGDTQYF	TGTGCCAGCAGCTTAGACCAGGGCGGAGATACGCAGTATTTT
TRBV7-3	TRBJ2-1	.	TRBD2	CASSRDTSGGSSYNEQFF	TGTGCCAGCAGCCGCGATACTAGCGGGGGAAGCTCCTACAATGAGCAGTTCTTC
TRBV28	TRBJ1-4	few	.	CASSFRGMAEKLFF	TGTGCCAGCAGTTTCCGGGGTATGGCTGAAAAACTGTTTTTT
TRBV10-3	TRBJ2-3	many	TRBD2	CAISEGLAALSTQYF	TGTGCCATCAGTGAAGGGCTAGCGGCCCTAAGTACGCAGTATTTT
TRBV18	TRBJ2-3	many	.	CASSEPVSYTQYF	TGTGCCAGCTCCGAGCCCGTTTCATATACGCAGTATTTT
TRBV20-1	TRBJ2-7	many	.	CSAPGTLYSREQYF	TGCAGTGCTCCCGGGACTCTCTATAGCCGAGAGCAGTACTTC
TRBV6-2/TRBV6-3	TRBJ1-1	few	TRBD1	CASSYGFARGFPEAFF	TGTGCCAGCAGTTACGGGTTTGCCAGGGGGTTCCCTGAAGCTTTCTTT
TRBV18	TRBJ2-2	.	.	CASSPSSGVAIGTGELFF	TGTGCCAGCTCACCTTCCAGCGGAGTCGCGATCGGTACCGGGGAGCTGTTTTTT
TRBV7-9	TRBJ2-5	many	.	CASRVFGGTQETQYF	TGTGCCAGCAGGGTTTTTGGGGGGACCCAAGAGACCCAGTACTTC
TRBV20-1	TRBJ1-5	few	TRBD1	CSATTGGFSNQPQHF	TGCAGTGCGACGACAGGGGGCTTTAGCAATCAGCCCCAGCATTTT
TRBV5-6	TRBJ2-7	few	.	CASSLFRGPPYEQYF	TGTGCCAGCAGCTTGTTCCGCGGGCCTCCCTACGAGCAGTACTTC
TRBV28	TRBJ1-4	many	.	CATEGEKLFF	TGTGCCACCGAGGGGGAAAAACTGTTTTTT
TRBV7-2	TRBJ2-5	many	.	CASSPRAAREETQYF	TGTGCCAGCAGCCCGAGGGCGGCTAGGGAAGAGACCCAGTACTTC
TRBV29-1	TRBJ2-5	many	.	CSVEMVGLQETQYF	TGCAGCGTTGAAATGGTGGGGCTTCAAGAGACCCAGTACTTC
TRBV7-2	TRBJ2-5	many	TRBD2	CASRSAGGWQETQYF	TGTGCCAGCAGGTCAGCGGGAGGGTGGCAAGAGACCCAGTACTTC
TRBV29-1	TRBJ2-1	.	TRBD2	CSVEGTSIQFF	TGCAGCGTTGAAGGGACTAGCATTCAGTTCTTC
TRBV6-5	TRBJ1-5	.	TRBD1	CASSHPGQREHQPQHF	TGTGCCAGCAGTCACCCGGGACAGAGGGAGCATCAGCCCCAGCATTTT
TRBV24-1	TRBJ2-5	few	TRBD1	CATSDWDRGKETQYF	TGTGCCACCAGTGACTGGGACAGGGGAAAAGAGACCCAGTACTTC
TRBV7-2	TRBJ2-7	few	TRBD2	CASSFRERGEQYF	TGTGCCAGCAGCTTCCGGGAGCGGGGCGAGCAGTACTTC
TRBV14	TRBJ1-4	many	.	CASSRGFEKLFF	TGTGCCAGCAGTCGAGGATTTGAAAAACTGTTTTTT
TRBV7-9	TRBJ2-2	many	.	CASSSRVTGELFF	TGTGCCAGCAGCTCCAGAGTCACCGGGGAGCTGTTTTTT
TRBV6-2/TRBV6-3	TRBJ1-5	many	.	CASRLTGSDQPQHF	TGTGCCAGCAGATTGACAGGCTCGGATCAGCCCCAGCATTTT
TRBV11-2	TRBJ2-5	many	.	CASSAGGETQYF	TGTGCCAGCAGTGCGGGTGGAGAGACCCAGTACTTC
TRBV28	TRBJ2-7	many	.	CASGPSAQYF	TGTGCCAGCGGGCCCAGCGCGCAGTACTTC